This is a list of T cell receptor beta chains from one sample in a study of monozygotic twins with inflammatory bowel disease. TCRdb reprocessed the 5' RACE reads and keeps a single row for each CDR3 protein, giving no DNA. The listing records over 100,000 distinct CDR3 sequences. Sequencing was performed on blood. These receptors were taken from a human donor with ulcerative colitis or Crohn's disease, or a healthy co-twin of an affected twin (not recorded which). CDR3s include the opening cysteine and the closing phenylalanine or tryptophan.

J gene | V gene | CDR3 length | CDR3 protein
TRBJ1-3 | TRBV6-1 | 13 | CASRTGWGNTIYF
TRBJ2-3 | TRBV5-1 | 15 | CASSLDRGTTDTQYF
TRBJ1-4 | TRBV12-3/TRBV12-4 | 15 | CASSSQGAMGEKLFF
TRBJ2-7 | TRBV5-4 | 16 | CASSPSGGLSSYEQYF
TRBJ1-3 | TRBV5-1 | 17 | CASSLGEGVSSGNTIYF
TRBJ2-7 | TRBV5-1 | 15 | CASSLGLFGTHEQYF
TRBJ1-2 | TRBV2 | 15 | CASSLPGLNGYGYTF
TRBJ2-4 | TRBV11-2 | 18 | CASSLGSGRAGSKNIQYF
TRBJ1-1 | TRBV19 | 13 | CASSMGPDTEAFF
TRBJ2-1 | TRBV11-2 | 16 | CASSLVRGQGYNEQFF